This T cell receptor (beta chain) came from a study of T-cell reconstitution after alpha-beta-depleted transplantation in children. The study's findings and limits: Some patients' high day-60 TCRbeta diversity was attributed to recipient cells surviving conditioning.

CDR1 LGHNA and CDR2 YSLEER come from the germline V gene. The CDR3 consists of 16 residues. Trimming removed 0 bases at V and 9 bases at J, with 15 bases between. Of note for this clonotype: Its specificity is unknown.

Unique molecular identifiers featured in how the TCRbeta library was prepared. TCRdb called the PCR reads again in MiXCR, with one record for every CDR3 protein. The data show 500,000 to 650,000 distinct CDR3 sequences, 10% to 15% seen once. Specimen: PBMCs, mostly from graft donor cells, collected 360 days after TCRalphabeta/CD19-depleted stem cell transplant. The V call is TRBV4-3, the J call TRBJ1-6, with D tentatively TRBD1 (6 bases). This TCR was recovered from a male patient aged 10-17 years who had a stem cell transplant for acute myeloid leukemia, so the T cells may come from the graft donor. This CDR3 reads CASSQDTGQDLSPLHF. The DNA for the CDR3 is TGCGCCAGCAGCCAAGACACGGGACAAGACCTTTCACCCCTCCACTTT.